This T cell receptor (beta chain) originates from a study of OX40 agonist ivuxolimab in advanced cancers. At the level of the study: Ivuxolimab is an agonistic anti-OX40 (CD134) antibody, and patients were treated with it. Whole-study findings and limits: Antigen specificity of clonally expanded peripheral T cells was not established. Among patients with partial responses at 0.1-3.0 mg/kg, clonal expansion was among the lowest.

To note about this clone: The target antigen is unknown.

Generated by immunoSEQ multiplex PCR, the TCRdb table keeps only in-frame clones and is missing some. Of tens of thousands of clones in the sample, roughly nine tenths are singletons; the top ten hold around 0.19%. CDR3 length: 15 residues. The germline V and J ends were trimmed by 0 bases and 3 bases, with 10 bases remaining between them. Germline assignment: CDR1 SGHRS and CDR2 YFSETQ. This receptor was taken from an adult with an advanced solid tumor such as melanoma, head and neck, liver or kidney cancer. Specimen: CD4+ or CD8+ T cells sorted from blood, collected in a trial of the OX40 agonist ivuxolimab. The chain carries TRBV5-1 and TRBJ2-1, with D possibly being TRBD2 (5 bases). The CDR3 is CASSLVGGLYNEQFF. CDR3 sequence (DNA): TGCGCCAGCAGCTTGGTAGGTGGACTCTACAATGAGCAGTTCTTC.